The 32 T cell receptor beta chains below come from one sample, sequenced in a study of technical replicates of blood from four donors. Generated by immunoSEQ multiplex PCR, the TCRdb table keeps only in-frame clones and is missing some. The data hold more than 90,000 clones, with roughly 96% observed a single time. The sequencing input was T cells isolated from PBMCs. These receptors originate from a human donor in good health.

This chain links TRBV7-8 with TRBJ1-2; a weak D match, TRBD1 (5 bases). This CDR3 comprises 14 residues. V was pared by 5 bases and J by 2 bases, with 12 bases between. In germline, CDR1 is SGHVS, CDR2 FQNEAQ. CDR3 sequence reads: CASSPSQGNYGYTF. In DNA form, the CDR3 reads TGTGCCAGCAGCCCCTCGCAGGGAAACTATGGCTACACCTTC.

This rearrangement joins TRBV30 to TRBJ1-1; 8 bases fit TRBD1. With 5 bases clipped from V and 2 bases from J, the junction kept 1 base outside the gene matches. Germline CDR1 reads GTSNPN; CDR2 reads SVGIG (reference sequence). CDR3 length equals 12 residues. CDR3 loop: CAWDRGNTEAFF. The CDR3 DNA sequence: TGTGCCTGGGACAGGGGCAACACTGAAGCTTTCTTT.

The chain is built from TRBV2 and TRBJ2-7; D gene unclear. Germline V gene lookup returns CDR1 SNHLY and CDR2 FYNNEI. The CDR3 spans 17 residues. V dropped 10 bases and J dropped 5 bases, with 30 bases sitting between them. This chain's CDR3 is CATSLLPSPRRVHEQYF. In DNA, the CDR3 is TGTGCCACCTCCCTCCTTCCAAGCCCGCGGCGCGTCCACGAGCAGTACTTC.

The chain has TRBV18 and TRBJ1-5; weak D call: TRBD1 (6 bases). CDR1 KGHSH and CDR2 LQKENI come from the germline V gene. The length of the CDR3 is 15 residues. Between the trimmed V and J ends, which lost 3 bases and 5 bases, there was a span of 14 bases. CDR3 DNA: TGTGCCAGCTCACCGCGACAGGCGAGGGATCAGCCCCAGCATTTT. Residues: CASSPRQARDQPQHF.

The V call is TRBV14, the J call TRBJ2-7; the D is unclear. Trimming removed 8 bases at V and 6 bases at J, with 14 bases between. The CDR3 sequence is 12 residues long. CDR1 is SGHDN, CDR2 FVKESK, per germline. The CDR3 loop reads CASGFLRGEQYF. The CDR3 nucleotides read TGTGCCAGCGGCTTCCTCCGAGGCGAGCAGTACTTC.

CDR3: CASEPGLEGTDTQYF. CDR3 DNA: TGTGCCAGCGAGCCGGGACTAGAGGGCACAGATACGCAGTATTTT. The V gene is TRBV2, the J gene TRBJ2-3; the match to TRBD2 covers 8 bases. V shed 8 bases and J 1 base; nucleotides not matched to a gene: 8. Germline CDR1 and CDR2: SNHLY and FYNNEI. This CDR3 is built from 15 residues.

The chain recombines TRBV6-5 with TRBJ2-7; 9 nucleotides line up with TRBD1. CDR3 length equals 14 residues. The junction had 7 bases not matched to a gene; V was cut back by 4 bases and J by 6 bases. The germline V gene encodes CDR1 MNHEY and CDR2 SVGAGI. CDR3 sequence: CASSFLGQGREQYF. The CDR3 nucleotides are TGTGCCAGCAGTTTTCTGGGACAGGGCCGCGAGCAGTACTTC.

The chain couples TRBV2 to TRBJ2-5; TRBD1 agrees at 7 bases. After removal of 6 bases from V and 7 bases from J, the junction contained 17 bases not matched to a gene. Germline CDR1 reads SNHLY; CDR2 reads FYNNEI. The CDR3 covers 16 residues. CDR3 coding DNA: TGTGCCAGCAGCAAAGACCAAGCAGGAGCAGGGGGGACCCAGTACTTC. It is translated as CASSKDQAGAGGTQYF.

The chain uses TRBV28 and TRBJ1-3, with D unresolved. The ends were cut back, 1 base at V and 0 bases at J, with 10 bases in the middle. In germline, CDR1 is MDHEN, CDR2 SYDVKM. The CDR3 has 16 amino acids. CDR3: CASSLLRGTSGNTIYF. CDR3 coding DNA: TGTGCCAGCAGTTTATTGCGCGGTACCTCTGGAAACACCATATATTTT.

The chain has TRBV28 and TRBJ2-7; tentative D call: TRBD2 (5 bases). V was pared by 5 bases and J by 2 bases, with 19 bases between. CDR3 length: 16 residues. Germline V lookup: CDR1 MDHEN, CDR2 SYDVKM. CDR3 region: CASSHGEGSFTYEQYF. The CDR3 DNA reads TGTGCCAGCAGTCACGGAGAGGGAAGCTTTACCTACGAGCAGTACTTC.

The chain has TRBV27 and TRBJ2-7; D may be TRBD1 (7 bases). The V end lost 5 bases, the J end lost 6 bases, and 26 bases lay between the germline ends. The germline CDR1 and CDR2 sequences are MNHEY and SMNVEV (reference sequence). This CDR3 contains 17 residues. CDR3 coding DNA: TGTGCCAGCAGTAGGGACAGAGTCCTAATGGGGGGTAGCGAGCAGTACTTC. The encoded protein is CASSRDRVLMGGSEQYF.

The chain has TRBV2 and TRBJ2-7; D may be TRBD1 or TRBD2 (5 bases each). Germline CDR1 is SNHLY and CDR2 is FYNNEI. Trimming took off 7 bases at V and 0 bases at J, with 13 bases between the two ends. The CDR3 consists of 14 residues. The CDR3 nucleotides are TGTGCCAGCACTGAGGGGCGGCACTCCTACGAGCAGTACTTC. Encoded protein: CASTEGRHSYEQYF.

J is TRBJ1-1 and V is TRBV5-1, with D unresolved. V was pared by 0 bases and J by 0 bases, with 9 bases between. There are 15 residues in the CDR3. Germline CDR1 SGHRS, CDR2 YFSETQ. CDR3 in amino acids: CASSLDGVVNTEAFF. CDR3 nucleotide sequence: TGCGCCAGCAGCTTGGACGGTGTGGTGAACACTGAAGCTTTCTTT.

V and J are TRBV6-5 and TRBJ2-5; 11 nucleotides align to TRBD2. CDR1 is MNHEY and CDR2 is SVGAGI in the germline V gene. V trimming: 4 bases; J trimming: 2 bases; junction bases outside the gene matches: 6. This CDR3 spans 16 amino acids. CDR3 bases: TGTGCCAGCAGTTGGGGGACTAGCGGAACACAAGAGACCCAGTACTTC. Translation: CASSWGTSGTQETQYF.

The rearrangement uses TRBV6-1 and TRBJ1-6, with 10 bases fitting TRBD1. Germline values: CDR1 MNHNS, CDR2 SASEGT. There are 15 residues in the CDR3. Trimming removed 5 bases from V and 7 bases from J; junction bases left unmatched: 5. CDR3 DNA: TGTGCCAGCAGTAGCCGGGACAGGGGAAATTCACCCCTCCACTTT. Translating gives CASSSRDRGNSPLHF.

The CDR3 nucleotides are TGCGCCAGCAGCCAAGCTAGCGGCTTCCTCCCGTACGAGCAGTACTTC. As protein: CASSQASGFLPYEQYF. The chain couples TRBV4-1 to TRBJ2-7, with 7 bases aligning to TRBD2. Trimming at V came to 1 base and at J to 4 bases, leaving 10 bases not matched to a gene. The CDR3 runs to 16 residues. Looked up from germline, CDR1 is MGHRA and CDR2 is YSYEKL.

This clone was picked up one time. The J gene is TRBJ2-1, the V gene TRBV19, with D possibly matching TRBD2 (5 bases). Trimming took 3 bases from V and 6 from J, leaving 15 bases between them. CDR3 length: 15 residues. Germline V lookup: CDR1 LNHDA, CDR2 SQIVND (reference sequence). The CDR3 coding sequence is TGTGCCAGTAGTATGAGACCAGGAACTAGCAATGAGCAGTTCTTC. It encodes CASSMRPGTSNEQFF.

The chain uses TRBV11-3 and TRBJ2-3; 8 nucleotides align to TRBD2. The length of the CDR3 is 15 residues. From germline, CDR1 is SGHNT and CDR2 YENEEA. J gave up 6 bases and V 8 bases, and 13 bases lay outside the gene matches. CDR3 amino acids: CASFGRGDRVDTQYF. In nucleotides, the CDR3 is TGTGCCAGCTTCGGGCGGGGGGATCGGGTGGATACGCAGTATTTT. The full variable domain, its missing parts supplied by reference TRBV11-3 and TRBJ2-3, is EAGVVQSPRYKIIEKKQPVAFWCNPISGHNTLYWYLQNLGQGPELLIRYENEEAVDDSQLPKDRFSAERLKGVDSTLKIQPAELGDSAVYLCASFGRGDRVDTQYFGPGTRLTVL.

This CDR3 reads CASSSDRGLTEAFF. DNA of the CDR3: TGCGCCAGCAGCTCGGACAGGGGGCTCACTGAAGCTTTCTTT. This sequence joins TRBV5-1 and TRBJ1-1; TRBD1 aligns across 11 bases. V gave up 3 bases and J gave up 4 bases; unmatched junction bases: 2. The germline V gene has CDR1 SGHRS and CDR2 YFSETQ. This CDR3 has 14 residues. Looking up the rest from reference TRBV5-1 and TRBJ1-1 gives the full variable domain: KAGVTQTPRYLIKTRGQQVTLSCSPISGHRSVSWYQQTPGQGLQFLFEYFSETQRNKGNFPGRFSGRQFSNSRSEMNVSTLELGDSALYLCASSSDRGLTEAFFGQGTRLTVV.

The chain joins TRBV7-8 to TRBJ2-5; a possible D gene is TRBD2 (6 bases). This CDR3 contains 15 residues. Trimming took off 6 bases at V and 0 bases at J, with 14 bases between the two ends. Germline-derived CDR1 and CDR2 are SGHVS and FQNEAQ. The DNA of the CDR3 is TGTGCCAGCAGTTTGGAGGGCGGGTACCAAGAGACCCAGTACTTC. Translation gives CASSLEGGYQETQYF.

The rearrangement links TRBV4-1 to TRBJ1-6; D might be TRBD1 (6 bases). The CDR3 totals 17 residues. Germline CDR1 MGHRA, CDR2 YSYEKL. With 2 bases removed from V and 4 bases from J, the gap between germline ends came to 15 bases. The CDR3 nucleotides are TGCGCCAGCAGCCAATCCCGGGGGGGCGAGTATAATTCACCCCTCCACTTT. Its protein is CASSQSRGGEYNSPLHF.

V gene TRBV4-1 combines with J gene TRBJ2-1, with 10 bases identical to TRBD1. The CDR3 has 21 amino acids. Trimming cost V 0 bases and J 3 bases; bases outside gene matches: 17. CDR1 is MGHRA and CDR2 is YSYEKL in the germline V gene. CDR3 in amino acids: CASSQDRDRGLTKRYYNEQFF. CDR3 DNA sequence: TGCGCCAGCAGCCAAGATAGGGACAGGGGTCTTACTAAAAGATACTACAATGAGCAGTTCTTC.

This sequence joins TRBV6-1 and TRBJ1-5, with 9 nucleotides matching TRBD1. Germline V gives CDR1 MNHNS, CDR2 SASEGT. There are 15 residues in the CDR3. The trim removed 6 bases at V and 3 bases at J, leaving 6 bases unmatched. The CDR3 coding sequence is TGTGCCAGCAGGCAGGGACAGGGACACAATCAGCCCCAGCATTTT. As protein: CASRQGQGHNQPQHF.

V usage is TRBV9 and J usage is TRBJ2-7, with 7 bases lining up with TRBD2. The junction had 9 bases not matched to a gene; V was cut back by 1 base and J by 2 bases. The CDR3 is made up of 16 amino acids. Per germline, CDR1 SGDLS and CDR2 YYNGEE. CDR3 in amino acids: CASSVFRDAGAYEQYF. CDR3 nucleotide sequence: TGTGCCAGCAGCGTATTCAGGGACGCGGGGGCCTACGAGCAGTACTTC.

The V and J genes are TRBV18 and TRBJ1-3; TRBD1 matches at 8 bases. There are 16 residues in the CDR3. Trimming at V came to 3 bases and at J to 4 bases, leaving 8 bases not matched to a gene. Looked up from germline, CDR1 is KGHSH and CDR2 is LQKENI. The CDR3 spells CASSPVPGQEGNTIYF. In DNA, the CDR3 is TGTGCCAGCTCACCGGTCCCGGGACAGGAGGGAAACACCATATATTTT.

The chain couples TRBV20-1 to TRBJ2-7; D is unclear. V dropped 8 bases and J dropped 4 bases, with 12 bases sitting between them. Germline V gene data show CDR1 as DFQATT and CDR2 as SNEGSKA (reference sequence). CDR3 size: 11 residues. The CDR3 region is CSLRPEYEQYF. For the CDR3, the DNA is TGCAGTCTTCGCCCAGAATACGAGCAGTACTTC.

The gene calls are TRBV14 and TRBJ1-2, with a weak D call TRBD1 (6 bases). With 5 bases removed from V and 4 bases from J, the gap between germline ends came to 17 bases. Germline V gene sequence: CDR1 SGHDN, CDR2 FVKESK. The CDR3 is made up of 15 amino acids. This CDR3 reads CASSSIQGIGYGYTF. The DNA for the CDR3 is TGTGCCAGCAGCTCAATTCAGGGGATTGGCTATGGCTACACCTTC.

This chain connects TRBV5-6 to TRBJ2-1; 13 bases fit TRBD2. Germline V gives CDR1 SGHDT, CDR2 YYEEEE. This CDR3 contains 17 residues. V gave up 3 bases and J gave up 5 bases; unmatched junction bases: 8. The CDR3 is CASSSTGTSGTNNEQFF. CDR3 bases: TGTGCCAGCAGCTCTACCGGGACTAGCGGGACTAACAATGAGCAGTTCTTC.

The chain joins TRBV25-1 to TRBJ2-5, with 8 positions matching TRBD1. V lost 6 bases and J lost 4; bases outside the gene matches: 4. Looked up from germline, CDR1 is MGHDK and CDR2 is SYGVNS. The CDR3 is made up of 13 amino acids. The DNA of the CDR3 is TGTGCCAGCAGAACCGGGACAGGAGAGACCCAGTACTTC. As protein: CASRTGTGETQYF.

The rearrangement joins TRBV15 to TRBJ2-3; TRBD2 matches at 7 bases. CDR1 is LNHNV and CDR2 is YYDKDF in the germline V gene (reference sequence). The ends lost 3 bases at V and 9 bases at J; junction bases unmatched: 0. The CDR3 is made up of 11 amino acids. In nucleotides, the CDR3 is TGTGCCACCAGCAGGGGGGGGACGCAGTATTTT. It codes for CATSRGGTQYF.

V gene TRBV5-1 combines with J gene TRBJ1-2, with no clear D. This CDR3 has 17 amino acids. V lost 4 bases and J 4 bases, leaving 23 bases between the germline ends. Germline CDR1 is SGHRS and CDR2 is YFSETQ. The CDR3 reads CASSRETFLSNSYGYTF. The CDR3 bases are TGCGCCAGCAGCCGGGAGACGTTTCTATCGAACTCCTATGGCTACACCTTC.

The rearrangement uses TRBV7-9 and TRBJ2-3; D not resolved. This CDR3 is 12 amino acids long. Trimming removed 6 bases from V and 1 base from J, with 5 bases in between. CDR1 and CDR2 from the germline V gene are SEHNR and FQNEAQ (reference sequence). This CDR3 reads CASSPGTDTQYF. The CDR3 DNA reads as TGTGCCAGCAGTCCAGGCACAGATACGCAGTATTTT.